The T cell receptor beta chain described here comes from a study of cytomegalovirus exposure and HLA in healthy donors (TCRdb year 2017). Turning to the overall study: According to an earlier analysis of a few hundred of the donors, about 190 million T cells yielded 90 million to 130 million unique TCR beta sequences and 276 Gb of sequence data. Typing coverage varied by locus: roughly 620-640 donors for A, B, C, DRB1 and DQB1; more than 500 for DQA1; more than 600 for DPA1; under 490 for DPB1. The study aimed to test whether signatures of past pathogen exposure could be identified by cataloging public T cell receptors. On average, roughly 250,000 unique TCR beta nucleotide sequences were sequenced per donor among fewer than 500 genotyped donors of the cohort, with approximately 18% of those sequences being non-productive. A later genetic analysis used genome-wide SNP genotypes for about three fifths of the 666 donors, treating that subset as a discovery cohort. All discovery cohort repertoires had been generated using a single sequencing platform. Besides the first cohort of roughly 700 subjects, a separate validation cohort made up of roughly 120 different subjects was used. An earlier analysis of about 620 of the donors applied high-throughput TCR beta sequencing to assess whether each TCR beta V gene segment acted as functional or pseudogenic. Rather than drawing on any new phenotypic data, the later analysis identified candidate immune exposures from TCR beta sequences and the way those sequences occurred across donors. To study patterns of TCR occurrence, a later analysis re-analyzed previously published TCR beta repertoires from 666 donors and added high-resolution HLA genotyping. Roughly 320 gigabases of sequencing data and 91 million or so unique TCR sequences made up an early release that covered fewer than 650 HLA-typed donors. About five DR-DQ haplotypes were handled as single units for association and clustering, since linkage in the cohort was strong. The study profiled the T cell repertoires of 666 subjects by immunosequencing and related them to cytomegalovirus serostatus. Donor age, sex, ethnicity and CMV serostatus were compiled alongside the repertoire data. Of the roughly 420 genotyped donors, 75% to 85% were placed in the genetic ancestry cluster associated with self-reported Caucasian donors. To predict cytomegalovirus infection status, the study combined high-throughput TCR immunosequencing, statistical association of individual TCRs with disease status, and machine learning. HLA typing covered class I and class II loci at four-digit resolution.

Library construction relied on the immunoSEQ multiplex PCR assay. The multiplex PCR relied on a mix of 60 forward primers for TCR Vbeta segments and 13 reverse primers for TCR Jbeta segments. Amplification of the CDR3 region of rearranged TCR beta genes was performed with a multiplex PCR assay on genomic DNA. Amplified TCR beta libraries were sequenced as 87-base-pair reads on the Illumina HiSeq System. As for how the authors treated the data: A later analysis counted about 80 million unique TCR beta chains across the 650 to 700 repertoires, and roughly 10 million of these chains were shared by at least two donors. Raw reads were error-corrected and collapsed into unique sequences by a nearest-neighbor algorithm in which closely related sequences were merged to remove PCR and sequencing errors. Alignment of CDR3 sequences to IMGT reference sequences was used to assign V, D and J gene segments. For a sequence to be retained, at least a six-nucleotide match to both a V gene segment and a J gene segment was required. A rearrangement was called productive if the CDR3 had no stop codons and remained in frame with V and J, and every other rearrangement was called non-productive. CDR3 was defined by IMGT convention, running from the second conserved V-encoded cysteine to the conserved J-encoded phenylalanine. In an earlier analysis of around 540 of the donors, sequences lacking an unambiguous match to a single V gene segment were excluded. In an earlier analysis of 587 of the donors, V segments were called functional above 56.7% productive rearrangements and were called segregating when the between-donor standard deviation exceeded 5%. A statistical classification framework was built to diagnose cytomegalovirus status from the catalog of TCR beta chain sequences. A later analysis assigned V and J genes by comparing TCR nucleotide sequences with IMGT/GENE-DB human TR gene sequences. Using the TCRdist pipeline, a later analysis assigned CDR3 sequences along with most-parsimonious VDJ recombination scenarios. A later analysis defined each TCR beta chain by its CDR3 amino acid sequence plus V-gene family, and excluded reads lacking a unique V-gene family. As a way to deal with suspected cross-contamination and a sequencing artifact, a later analysis dropped 640 or so nucleotide sequences that were highly shared and had low generation probability. In a later analysis, a clonal expansion index was calculated for each public chain from normalized within-repertoire ranks of inferred template counts. Generation probabilities in a later analysis came from a VDJ recombination model fitted to out-of-frame rearrangements, and those results were checked against IGoR. A later analysis scored TCR-TCR, TCR-HLA and TCR-CMV co-occurrence with hypergeometric tests, applying a repertoire-size bias correction to TCR pairs. To estimate false discovery rates, a later analysis permuted the HLA or CMV assignments 20 times. In a later analysis, co-occurring TCRs were grouped using DBSCAN, and TCRdist sequence similarity was added for clustering within HLA-allele-positive subsets. For co-occurrence clustering, repertoires with fewer than 30,000 or more than 120,000 public chains were excluded, along with four to six repertoires with anomalous nucleotide sharing. The source is immuneACCESS, and TCRdb retained only in-frame sequences with V and J called. Part of the clones is not carried over; for the studies checked, unresolved V genes explain less than half of this, and the remainder is unexplained. The DNA gave D and trimming, while V, J and clone size come from that table. This sample is represented by around 200,000 clones; approximately 80% of them were singletons. Jointly, the top ten make up 1% to 1.5% of the sample.

This clone was seen more than once but under ten times. The antigen it binds to is not known. No base qualities exist here, and no much larger clone lies one base off it. The germline V gene provides CDR1 SGHRS and CDR2 YFSETQ. CDR3 length: 15 amino acids, cysteine to phenylalanine. Of all the DNA, just the CDR3 is kept, 45 bases in frame from base 1. The V end loses 0 bases and the J end loses 4 bases, and a stretch of 8 bases separates them. The cohort consisted of 666 healthy bone marrow donors. Cohort members were all nominally healthy when sampled, although unrecorded immune exposures were likely present. The donor tested CMV seropositive, placing the donor among the 250 to 350 seropositive members of the cohort. A peripheral blood sample was collected from each donor, and TCR beta sequencing was performed on peripheral blood mononuclear cells. Genomic DNA extraction from the blood cell samples was performed with the Qiagen DNeasy Blood Extraction Kit.

The research as a whole found: Specific HLA alleles were associated with 15,000 to 20,000 TCR beta sequences at a false discovery rate of 0.05 in a later analysis. Three of the identified cytomegalovirus-associated TCR beta chains were confirmed in vitro to be specific for cytomegalovirus antigens. Only TCR beta chains were sequenced in this cohort, and the absence of alpha or paired-chain data limited detectable features. Roughly uniform sequencing depth across donors was assumed in presence/absence analyses, although this assumption may not hold. Most TCR sequences were observed very rarely across donors, whereas some public TCRs were present in many individuals. An earlier analysis of 587 of the donors showed that most TCR beta V segments appeared in productive rearrangements either about 87% or about 30% of the time, which broadly matched IMGT annotations. CMV serostatus was the only immune exposure information available for the cohort. In a later analysis, TCR association rates were found to vary across HLA loci, with the most associated TCRs seen for DRB1 alleles and the fewest for HLA-C alleles. In a later analysis, most CMV-associated TCR beta chains were found to appear HLA-restricted, with HLA associations seemingly driven largely by CMV exposure. Strong co-occurrence of HLA alleles, especially DR and DQ, made assigning TCR associations to individual alleles difficult. The classifier was reported to diagnose cytomegalovirus status with high specificity and sensitivity in both the original cohort and the validation cohort. Correlated functional status among segregating V segments might reflect linkage disequilibrium, but an unknown experimental factor could not be ruled out. According to the authors, the approach could potentially be generalized to other disease states and immunological phenotypes. Compared with the 666-donor mean, donors in an Asian-associated ancestry cluster had fewer N-insertions in productive TCRs, according to a later genetic analysis. In the study, about 150 TCR beta chains were listed as associated with cytomegalovirus. Because HLA typing was missing for some donors at each locus, association tests included only the typed subset. A later analysis found that HLA-associated TCR beta chains were more clonally expanded and had lower generation probabilities than equally common non-associated chains. The earlier analysis of about 600 of the donors excluded roughly 16 rarely observed V segments, including chromosome 9 orphons, because counts were too low. Several of the top co-occurrence clusters appeared to be linked to parvovirus B19, influenza, CMV and Epstein-Barr virus, according to a later analysis. V-gene and J-gene trimming of TCR beta chains was associated with a missense DCLRE1C variant in a later genetic analysis, and the association was replicated in an independent cohort. A further reported finding was that TCR beta sequences accurately predicted the HLA-A and HLA-B alleles for most subjects in the first cohort. A cluster of highly shared sequence variants was judged likely to be a technical artifact of the sequencing pipeline. Some IMGT-functional V segments, including TRBV6-2 and TRBV6-3, could not be distinguished by the 87-base-pair reads and were therefore excluded.

The clonotype was recovered from a girl aged 2-10 years in good health and CMV-seropositive. The chain employs TRBV5-1 and TRBJ1-6, with an unclear D gene assignment. The sequenced sample was PBMCs. The CDR3 loop reads CASSLGAEYNSPLHF. DNA sequence: TGCGCCAGCAGCTTGGGGGCAGAATATAATTCACCCCTCCACTTT.